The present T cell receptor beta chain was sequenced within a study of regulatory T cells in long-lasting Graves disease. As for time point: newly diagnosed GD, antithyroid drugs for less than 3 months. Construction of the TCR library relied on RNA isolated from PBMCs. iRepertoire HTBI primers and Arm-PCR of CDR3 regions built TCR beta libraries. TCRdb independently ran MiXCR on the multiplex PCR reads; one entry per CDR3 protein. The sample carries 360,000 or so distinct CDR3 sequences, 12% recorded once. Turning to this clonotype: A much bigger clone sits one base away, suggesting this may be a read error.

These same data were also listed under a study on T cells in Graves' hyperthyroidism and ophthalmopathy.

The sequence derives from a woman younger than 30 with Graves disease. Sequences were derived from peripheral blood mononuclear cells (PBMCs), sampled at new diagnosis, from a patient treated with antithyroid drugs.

CDR3 DNA: TGTGCCAGCGGTTACTCTCTCTGGGAGCACACCGGGGAGCTGTTTTTT. Protein sequence: CASGYSLWEHTGELFF. V and J are TRBV6-9 and TRBJ2-2; maybe TRBD2 (5 bases). CDR3 length: 16 residues. Germline V gene sequence: CDR1 MNHGY, CDR2 SVAAGI.